The 17 T cell receptor beta chains below all came from one sample that was sequenced in a study of blood T cells in healthy people across ages. A second PCR, run for roughly 7 to 11 cycles, used a sample-barcoded 5' primer plus a J-beta primer mix. TCRdb ran MiXCR on the 5' RACE reads and lists one entry per CDR3 protein. The table lists around 850,000 distinct CDR3 sequences, under 40% of them singletons. Input material: blood. The receptors shown here come from a man aged 18 to 30 in good health.

This chain joins TRBV28 and TRBJ2-7; possible D gene TRBD2, 7 bases. CDR3 length: 14 residues. Germline CDR1 and CDR2: MDHEN and SYDVKM. Trimming took 5 bases from V and 0 from J, leaving 11 bases between them. DNA for the CDR3: TGTGCCAGCAGTAAGGGGGGGAGCTCCTACGAGCAGTACTTC. It codes for CASSKGGSSYEQYF.

This clonotype was detected ten times or more. The chain joins TRBV6-5 to TRBJ1-2; D is possibly TRBD1 (6 bases). This CDR3 has 14 residues. Germline CDR1 is MNHEY and CDR2 is SVGAGI. V lost 4 bases and J 8 bases, leaving 17 bases between the germline ends. The CDR3 loop is CASSSPGTKWGYTF. CDR3 DNA: TGTGCCAGCAGTTCTCCCGGGACAAAGTGGGGCTACACCTTC.

This clonotype appeared many times. The J gene is TRBJ2-1, the V gene TRBV10-3; 7 bases map to TRBD2. The V gene end was trimmed by 8 bases and the J gene end by 7 bases; junction bases not matched to a gene: 20. CDR1 ENHRY and CDR2 SYGVKD come from the germline V gene. The CDR3 loop spans 17 amino acids. The CDR3 here is CAIAGTNRLGLTNEQFF. In nucleotides, the CDR3 is TGTGCCATCGCCGGGACTAACCGCTTAGGACTGACTAATGAGCAGTTCTTC.

The rearrangement links TRBV29-1 to TRBJ1-2; D is unresolved. Germline V lookup: CDR1 SQVTM, CDR2 ANQGSEA. This CDR3 region has 11 residues. V dropped 7 bases and J dropped 7 bases, with 13 bases sitting between them. As DNA, the CDR3 is TGCAGCGCCGGCCCGGTGACTGGCTACACCTTC. This translates into CSAGPVTGYTF. Complete variable domain (other parts from reference TRBV29-1 and TRBJ1-2): SAVISQKPSRDICQRGTSLTIQCQVDSQVTMMFWYRQQPGQSLTLIATANQGSEATYESGFVIDKFPISRPNLTFSTLTVSNMSPEDSSIYLCSAGPVTGYTFGSGTRLTVV.

The rearrangement joins TRBV20-1 to TRBJ2-5; possibly TRBD1 or TRBD2 for D (7 bases each). The CDR3 extends over 13 amino acids. The V gene's germline CDR1 is DFQATT and CDR2 SNEGSKA (reference sequence). The V gene lost 4 bases and the J gene lost 6 bases, with 15 bases spanning the gap. The CDR3 coding sequence is TGCAGTGCTAAGCGGGACAGACTAAAGACCCAGTACTTC. Translation gives CSAKRDRLKTQYF.

This clonotype was detected only a few times. This chain links TRBV7-2 with TRBJ1-2; 11 nucleotides align to TRBD1. Germline V lookup: CDR1 SGHTA, CDR2 FQGNSA. J was trimmed by 8 bases and V by 5 bases; bases with no gene match: 4. The CDR3 consists of 13 residues. CDR3 in amino acids: CASSAGDRGGYTF. For the CDR3, the DNA is TGTGCCAGCAGCGCCGGGGACAGGGGGGGCTACACCTTC.

The chain links TRBV5-1 to TRBJ2-1; a weak D match, TRBD1 (6 bases). The CDR3 is made up of 14 amino acids. Trimming stripped 0 bases from V and 7 bases from J, with 11 bases between. The V gene's germline CDR1 is SGHRS and CDR2 YFSETQ. The CDR3 nucleotides are TGCGCCAGCAGCTTGGGAAACCAGGGGAATGAGCAGTTCTTC. This sequence encodes CASSLGNQGNEQFF.

This clonotype was counted between two and nine times. The V and J genes are TRBV15 and TRBJ1-1; D not resolved. V lost 0 bases and J lost 6, with 20 bases in between. The V gene's germline CDR1 is LNHNV and CDR2 YYDKDF (reference sequence). The CDR3 consists of 17 residues. CDR3: CATSRDRSAIGSAEAFF. CDR3 nucleotide sequence: TGTGCCACCAGCAGAGATCGGAGTGCTATCGGGAGCGCTGAAGCTTTCTTT.

This chain uses TRBV7-2 with TRBJ1-4; 7 bases are a match to TRBD1. CDR1 is SGHTA, CDR2 FQGNSA, per germline. CDR3 length: 16 amino acids. V trimming: 0 bases; J trimming: 6 bases; junction bases outside the gene matches: 7. The CDR3 coding sequence is TGTGCCAGCAGCTTAGCGATGGACAGGTCGGATGAAAAACTGTTTTTT. Translation: CASSLAMDRSDEKLFF. The full variable domain, rest sourced from reference TRBV7-2 and TRBJ1-4, is GAGVSQSPSNKVTEKGKDVELRCDPISGHTALYWYRQSLGQGLEFLIYFQGNSAPDKSGLPSDRFSAERTGGSVSTLTIQRTQQEDSAVYLCASSLAMDRSDEKLFFGSGTQLSVL.

V and J are TRBV25-1 and TRBJ2-3; the D gene is possibly TRBD2 (6 bases). V shed 3 bases and J shed 6 bases, with 16 bases lying between them. This CDR3 is 15 amino acids long. Germline CDR1 MGHDK, CDR2 SYGVNS. The CDR3 spells CASSDLSRGLDTQYF. CDR3 DNA sequence: TGTGCCAGCAGTGACCTATCCCGGGGGTTGGATACGCAGTATTTT.

V and J are TRBV2 and TRBJ1-1, with D perhaps matching TRBD1 (6 bases). V was clipped by 3 bases and J by 5 bases, with 13 bases between them. The CDR3 has 14 amino acids. Germline V gene lookup returns CDR1 SNHLY and CDR2 FYNNEI. Written as DNA, the CDR3 is TGTGCCAGCAGTGATGGCCAGGGGAGGACTGAAGCTTTCTTT. It specifies CASSDGQGRTEAFF.

The V gene is TRBV4-2, the J gene TRBJ2-7; unclear D gene. Trimming took 0 bases from V and 2 from J, leaving 5 bases between them. The CDR3 has 13 amino acids. Germline loops: CDR1 LGHNA, CDR2 YNFKEQ. For the CDR3, the DNA is TGTGCCAGCAGCCAAGATGCCACCTACGAGCAGTACTTC. This encodes CASSQDATYEQYF.

V is TRBV20-1 and J is TRBJ2-5, with D perhaps being TRBD1 or TRBD2 (6 bases each). The last part of the DNA fits TRBJ2-7 better; the J call may be wrong. The CDR3 sequence is 15 residues long. CDR1 is DFQATT, CDR2 SNEGSKA, per germline (reference sequence). In DNA, the CDR3 is TGCAGTGCTAGACTCCCGCGAGGGGGGAGCTACGAGCAGTACTTC. Its translation: CSARLPRGGSYEQYF.

This clonotype was counted a single time. The rearrangement joins TRBV29-1 to TRBJ1-2, with D maybe TRBD1 (5 bases). V lost 4 bases and J 5 bases, leaving 11 bases between the germline ends. CDR1 and CDR2 from the germline V gene are SQVTM and ANQGSEA. The CDR3 has 12 residues. The CDR3 spells CSVVDGGYGYTF. The CDR3 nucleotides read TGCAGCGTTGTTGACGGGGGATATGGCTACACCTTC.

The V call is TRBV20-1, the J call TRBJ2-5, with 8 bases matching TRBD2. V lost 1 base, J lost 11 bases, and 21 bases stayed unmatched. The CDR3 has 17 residues. CDR1 is DFQATT, CDR2 SNEGSKA, per germline (reference sequence). The CDR3 spells CSARAPFGLASYNEQYF. DNA for the CDR3: TGCAGTGCTAGAGCTCCTTTCGGACTAGCCTCCTACAATGAGCAGTACTTC.

The chain couples TRBV30 to TRBJ1-5; a weak D match, TRBD1 (5 bases). V was shortened by 5 bases and J by 4 bases, with 12 bases between the two germline ends. The germline V gene encodes CDR1 GTSNPN and CDR2 SVGIG (reference sequence). CDR3 length equals 13 residues. The CDR3 reads CAWSTGTNQPQHF. The CDR3 DNA sequence: TGTGCCTGGTCGACGGGGACGAATCAGCCCCAGCATTTT.

The chain is built from TRBV20-1 and TRBJ1-1; D not resolved. The CDR3 length is 12 residues. With 1 base removed from V and 6 bases from J, the gap between germline ends came to 9 bases. Germline CDR1 is DFQATT and CDR2 is SNEGSKA (reference sequence). CDR3 in DNA: TGCAGTGCTAGAGCCAAAGGTTCTGAAGCTTTCTTT. Amino acid sequence: CSARAKGSEAFF.